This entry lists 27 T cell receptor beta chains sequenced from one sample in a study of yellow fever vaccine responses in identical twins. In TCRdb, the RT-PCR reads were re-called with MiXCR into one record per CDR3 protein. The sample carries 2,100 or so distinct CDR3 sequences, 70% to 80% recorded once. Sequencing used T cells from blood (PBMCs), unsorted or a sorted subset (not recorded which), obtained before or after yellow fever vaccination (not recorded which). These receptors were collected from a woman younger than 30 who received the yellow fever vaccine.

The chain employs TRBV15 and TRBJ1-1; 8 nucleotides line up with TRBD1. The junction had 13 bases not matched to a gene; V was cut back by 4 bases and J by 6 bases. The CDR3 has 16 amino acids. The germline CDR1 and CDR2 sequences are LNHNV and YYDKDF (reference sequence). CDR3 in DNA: TGTGCCACCAGCATAGGACAGGGCCCCTCTATCCCTGAAGCTTTCTTT. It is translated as CATSIGQGPSIPEAFF.

The DNA for the CDR3 is TGTGCCAGCAGATCCGATCCGGGACAAGTTACAGAAAAACTGTTTTTT. This gives the protein CASRSDPGQVTEKLFF. The chain employs TRBV6-1 and TRBJ1-4; D possibly corresponds to TRBD1 (6 bases). This CDR3 spans 16 amino acids. Germline loops: CDR1 MNHNS, CDR2 SASEGT. The ends were cut back, 6 bases at V and 8 bases at J, with 22 bases in the middle.

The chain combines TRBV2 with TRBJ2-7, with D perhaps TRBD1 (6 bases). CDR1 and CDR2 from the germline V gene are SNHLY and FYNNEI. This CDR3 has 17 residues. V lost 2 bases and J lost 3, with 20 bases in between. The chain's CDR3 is CASSENLAQGPNYEQYF. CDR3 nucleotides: TGTGCCAGCAGTGAAAACTTGGCGCAGGGGCCCAACTACGAGCAGTACTTC.

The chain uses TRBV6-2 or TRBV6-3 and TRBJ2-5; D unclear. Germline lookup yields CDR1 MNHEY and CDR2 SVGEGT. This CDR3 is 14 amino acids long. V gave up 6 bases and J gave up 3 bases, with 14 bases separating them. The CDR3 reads CASSHSSYKETQYF. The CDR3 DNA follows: TGTGCCAGCAGCCACAGCAGCTACAAAGAGACCCAGTACTTC.

The CDR3 DNA is TGTGCCAGCAGTGAAGTGAGGGGGGACACTGAAGCTTTCTTT. Its protein product is CASSEVRGDTEAFF. The V call is TRBV2, the J call TRBJ1-1, with D maybe TRBD1 (6 bases). The CDR3 consists of 14 residues. Germline CDR1 SNHLY, CDR2 FYNNEI. The V end lost 1 base, the J end lost 3 bases, and 9 bases lay between the germline ends.

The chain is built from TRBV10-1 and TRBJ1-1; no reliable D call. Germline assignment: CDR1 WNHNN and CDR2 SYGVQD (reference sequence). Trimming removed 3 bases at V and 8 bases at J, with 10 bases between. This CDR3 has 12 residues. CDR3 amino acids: CASSDTKIEAFF. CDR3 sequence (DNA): TGCGCCAGCAGTGATACGAAGATAGAAGCTTTCTTT.

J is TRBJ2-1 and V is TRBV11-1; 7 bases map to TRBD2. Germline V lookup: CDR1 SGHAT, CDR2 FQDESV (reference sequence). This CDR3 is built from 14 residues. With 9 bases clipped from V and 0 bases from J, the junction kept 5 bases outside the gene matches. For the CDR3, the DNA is TGTGCCAGTGGGGCTAGCGGCTCCTACAATGAGCAGTTCTTC. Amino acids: CASGASGSYNEQFF.

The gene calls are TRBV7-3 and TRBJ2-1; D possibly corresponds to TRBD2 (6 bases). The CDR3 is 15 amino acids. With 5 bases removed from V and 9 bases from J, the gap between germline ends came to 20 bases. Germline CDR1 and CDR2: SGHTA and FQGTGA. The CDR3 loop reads CASSPLGEVGSEQFF. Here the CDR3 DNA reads TGTGCCAGCAGCCCCCTGGGGGAGGTGGGGAGTGAGCAGTTCTTC.

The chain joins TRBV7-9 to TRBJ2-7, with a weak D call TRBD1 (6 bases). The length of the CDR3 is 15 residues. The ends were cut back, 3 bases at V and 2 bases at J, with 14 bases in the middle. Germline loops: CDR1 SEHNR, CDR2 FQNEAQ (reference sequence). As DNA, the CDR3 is TGTGCCAGCAGCTTTGACGGACAGAACACCTACGAGCAGTACTTC. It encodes CASSFDGQNTYEQYF.

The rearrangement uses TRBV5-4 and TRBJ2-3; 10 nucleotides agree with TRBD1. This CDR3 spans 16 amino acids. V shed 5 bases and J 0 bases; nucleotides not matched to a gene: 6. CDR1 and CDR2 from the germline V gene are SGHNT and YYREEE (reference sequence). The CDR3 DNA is TGTGCCAGCAGGGAAGGGGACAGGGGAAGCACAGATACGCAGTATTTT. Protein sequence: CASREGDRGSTDTQYF. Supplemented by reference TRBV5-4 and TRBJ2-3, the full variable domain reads ETGVTQSPTHLIKTRGQQVTLRCSSQSGHNTVSWYQQALGQGPQFIFQYYREEENGRGNFPPRFSGLQFPNYSSELNVNALELDDSALYLCASREGDRGSTDTQYFGPGTRLTVL.

CDR3 DNA: TGTGCCAGCAGCCAAGATTGGGACGCCTACGAGCAGTACTTC. Amino acid sequence: CASSQDWDAYEQYF. This chain connects TRBV3-1 to TRBJ2-7; D may be TRBD1 or TRBD2 (5 bases each). The CDR3 runs 14 residues. Germline CDR1 is LGHDT and CDR2 is YNNKEL (reference sequence). The V and J ends lost 0 bases and 2 bases respectively, with 8 bases between them.

CDR3 amino acids: CASSLALGTLSYNEQFF. For the CDR3, the DNA is TGTGCCAGCAGCTTAGCCTTAGGGACTCTCTCCTACAATGAGCAGTTCTTC. This chain links TRBV7-6 with TRBJ2-1; perhaps TRBD2 as D (6 bases). This CDR3 comprises 17 residues. Trimming stripped 0 bases from V and 0 bases from J, with 12 bases between. Germline loops: CDR1 SGHVS, CDR2 FNYEAQ.

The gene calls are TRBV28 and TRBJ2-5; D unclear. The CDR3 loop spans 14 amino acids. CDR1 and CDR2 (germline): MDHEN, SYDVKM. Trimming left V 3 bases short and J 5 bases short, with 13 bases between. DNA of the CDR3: TGTGCCAGCAGTTTCGAAAGGGTGGGGGAGACCCAGTACTTC. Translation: CASSFERVGETQYF.

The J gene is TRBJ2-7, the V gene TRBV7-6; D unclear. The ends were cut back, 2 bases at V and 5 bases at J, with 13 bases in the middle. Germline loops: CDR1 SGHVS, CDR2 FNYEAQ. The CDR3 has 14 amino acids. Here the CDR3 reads CASSLTLGAHEQYF. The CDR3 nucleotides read TGTGCCAGCAGCTTAACTCTTGGCGCCCACGAGCAGTACTTC. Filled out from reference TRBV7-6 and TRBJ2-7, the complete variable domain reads GAGVSQSPRYKVTKRGQDVALRCDPISGHVSLYWYRQALGQGPEFLTYFNYEAQQDKSGLPNDRFSAERPEGSISTLTIQRTEQRDSAMYRCASSLTLGAHEQYFGPGTRLTVT.

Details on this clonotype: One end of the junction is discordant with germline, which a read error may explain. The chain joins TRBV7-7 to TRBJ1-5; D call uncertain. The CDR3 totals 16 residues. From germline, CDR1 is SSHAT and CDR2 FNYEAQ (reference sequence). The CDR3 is CASSFQDGNSNQPQHF. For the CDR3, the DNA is TGTGCTAGCAGCTTCCAGGACGGAAATAGCAATCAGCCCCAGCATTTT.

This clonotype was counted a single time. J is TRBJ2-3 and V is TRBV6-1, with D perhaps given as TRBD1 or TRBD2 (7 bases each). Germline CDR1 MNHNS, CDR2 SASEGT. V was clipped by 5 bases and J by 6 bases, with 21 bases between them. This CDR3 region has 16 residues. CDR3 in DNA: TGTGCCAGCAGTCCTGCGTTCAGGGGGGGCATGGATACGCAGTATTTT. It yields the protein CASSPAFRGGMDTQYF.

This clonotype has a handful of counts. The CDR3 DNA is TGTGCCAGCAGCTTAGCCCGACAGGGATCCTACGAGCAGTACTTC. Protein: CASSLARQGSYEQYF. The gene calls are TRBV11-1 and TRBJ2-7, with 7 positions matching TRBD1. The CDR3 length is 15 residues. V was pared by 0 bases and J by 1 base, with 3 bases of the junction left unmatched. In germline, CDR1 is SGHAT, CDR2 FQDESV (reference sequence).

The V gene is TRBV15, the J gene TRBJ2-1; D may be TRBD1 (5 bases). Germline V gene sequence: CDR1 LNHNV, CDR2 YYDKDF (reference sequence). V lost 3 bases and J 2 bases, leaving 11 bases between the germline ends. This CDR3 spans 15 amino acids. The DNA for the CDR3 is TGTGCCACCAGCAGTTCACAGGATACCTACAATGAGCAGTTCTTC. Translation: CATSSSQDTYNEQFF.

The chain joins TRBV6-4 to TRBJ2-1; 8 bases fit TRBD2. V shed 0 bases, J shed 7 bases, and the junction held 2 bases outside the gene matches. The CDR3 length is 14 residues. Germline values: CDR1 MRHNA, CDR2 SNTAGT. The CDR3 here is CASSDSSGSNEQFF. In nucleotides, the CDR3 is TGTGCCAGCAGTGACTCAAGCGGGAGTAATGAGCAGTTCTTC.

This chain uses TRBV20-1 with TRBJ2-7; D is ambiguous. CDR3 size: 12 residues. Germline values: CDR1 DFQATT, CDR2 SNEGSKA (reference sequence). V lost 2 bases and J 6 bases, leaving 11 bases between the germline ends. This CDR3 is CSARPRYREQYF. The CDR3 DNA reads TGCAGTGCTAGACCCCGATATCGCGAGCAGTACTTC.

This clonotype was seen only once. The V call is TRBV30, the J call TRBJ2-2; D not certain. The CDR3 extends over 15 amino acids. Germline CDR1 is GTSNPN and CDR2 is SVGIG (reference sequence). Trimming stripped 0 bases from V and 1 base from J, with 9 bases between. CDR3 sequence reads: CAWSVPDLNTGELFF. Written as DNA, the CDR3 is TGTGCCTGGAGTGTACCTGACCTGAACACCGGGGAGCTGTTTTTT.

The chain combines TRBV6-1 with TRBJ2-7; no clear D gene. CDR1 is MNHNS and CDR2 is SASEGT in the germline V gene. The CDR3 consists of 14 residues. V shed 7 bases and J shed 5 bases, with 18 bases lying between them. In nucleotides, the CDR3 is TGTGCCAGCACTCCGACGGTGGTTTCCAACGAGCAGTACTTC. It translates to CASTPTVVSNEQYF.

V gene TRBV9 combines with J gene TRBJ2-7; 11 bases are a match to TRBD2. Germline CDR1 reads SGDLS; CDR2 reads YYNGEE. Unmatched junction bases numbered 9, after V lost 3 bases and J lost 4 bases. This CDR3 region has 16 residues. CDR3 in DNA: TGTGCCAGCAGCGAGTTAGCGGGAGGGCCTCTTTACGAGCAGTACTTC. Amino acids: CASSELAGGPLYEQYF.

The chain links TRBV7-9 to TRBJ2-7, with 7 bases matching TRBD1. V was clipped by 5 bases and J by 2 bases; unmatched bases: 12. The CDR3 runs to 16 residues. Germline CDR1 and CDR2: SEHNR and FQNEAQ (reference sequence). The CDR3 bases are TGTGCCAGCAGCAATCCCGGGACAGAGCCGACCTACGAGCAGTACTTC. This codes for CASSNPGTEPTYEQYF.

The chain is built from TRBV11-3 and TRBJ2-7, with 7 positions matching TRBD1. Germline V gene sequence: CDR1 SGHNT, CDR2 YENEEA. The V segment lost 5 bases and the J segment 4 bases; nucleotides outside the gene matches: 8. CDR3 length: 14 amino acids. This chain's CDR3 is CASSPTGTDYEQYF. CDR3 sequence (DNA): TGTGCCAGCAGCCCAACCGGGACAGATTACGAGCAGTACTTC. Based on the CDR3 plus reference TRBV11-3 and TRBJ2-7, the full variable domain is EAGVVQSPRYKIIEKKQPVAFWCNPISGHNTLYWYLQNLGQGPELLIRYENEEAVDDSQLPKDRFSAERLKGVDSTLKIQPAELGDSAVYLCASSPTGTDYEQYFGPGTRLTVT.

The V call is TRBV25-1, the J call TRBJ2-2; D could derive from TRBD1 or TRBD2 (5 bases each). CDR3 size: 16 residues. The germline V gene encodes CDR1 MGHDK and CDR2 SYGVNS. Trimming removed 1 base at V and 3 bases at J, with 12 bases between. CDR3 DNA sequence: TGTGCCAGCAGTGAATTACGGGACGGACACACCGGGGAGCTGTTTTTT. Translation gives CASSELRDGHTGELFF.

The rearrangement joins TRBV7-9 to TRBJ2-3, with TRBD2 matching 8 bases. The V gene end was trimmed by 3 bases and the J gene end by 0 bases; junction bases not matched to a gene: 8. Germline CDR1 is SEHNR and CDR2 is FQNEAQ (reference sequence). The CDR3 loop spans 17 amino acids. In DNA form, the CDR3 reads TGTGCCAGCAGCTTGAGCACTAGCGGACATAGCACAGATACGCAGTATTTT. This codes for CASSLSTSGHSTDTQYF.